A single sample gave rise to the 28 T cell receptor beta chains below, sequenced in a study of T cell repertoires in cytomegalovirus infection. MiXCR, run by TCRdb on the reads, gives a single entry per CDR3 protein. The sample yields roughly 300,000 distinct CDR3 sequences, over 20% seen once. The sample taken for sequencing was PBMCs. The receptor set was obtained from a human donor in good health (CMV status not recorded). Some clones in this sample may be carry-over from other donors' samples.

The chain uses TRBV12-3 or TRBV12-4 and TRBJ1-1; weak D call: TRBD1 (6 bases). Trimming took 6 bases from V and 2 from J, leaving 13 bases between them. This CDR3 has 14 residues. This CDR3 reads CASSPRTANTEAFF. CDR3 nucleotide sequence: TGTGCCAGCAGCCCCAGGACAGCAAACACTGAAGCTTTCTTT.

This clonotype was seen many times. The rearrangement uses TRBV7-9 and TRBJ2-3, with no clear D. The germline V gene encodes CDR1 SEHNR and CDR2 FQNEAQ (reference sequence). The V gene lost 6 bases and the J gene lost 6 bases, with 19 bases spanning the gap. The CDR3 covers 15 residues. The DNA of the CDR3 is TGTGCCAGCAGTTTTGGACCACCTCTGGGGGATACGCAGTATTTT. Residues: CASSFGPPLGDTQYF.

This clonotype has only a few counts. The J gene is TRBJ2-1, the V gene TRBV6-2 or TRBV6-3; D is unclear. Germline lookup yields CDR1 MNHEY and CDR2 SVGEGT. V was pared by 6 bases and J by 2 bases, with 11 bases between. This CDR3 region has 14 residues. CDR3 in DNA: TGTGCCAGCAGGCTTGGAGTGGCCTACAATGAGCAGTTCTTC. It translates to CASRLGVAYNEQFF.

In its sample, this clonotype was seen a few times. V is TRBV11-2 and J is TRBJ1-1; a weak D match, TRBD1 (6 bases). The CDR3 is 12 residues long. Deletions cut 4 bases from V and 7 bases from J, with 10 bases between. CDR1 is SGHAT and CDR2 is FQNNGV in the germline V gene. Written as DNA, the CDR3 is TGTGCCAGCAGCTCGGGGGGCGTTGAAGCTTTCTTT. Translation gives CASSSGGVEAFF.

This clonotype has ten or more counts. The rearrangement links TRBV7-6 to TRBJ2-2; D perhaps matches TRBD1 (5 bases). The CDR3 is made up of 14 amino acids. V lost 1 base to trimming and J lost 4 bases, with 7 bases between them. The germline V gene has CDR1 SGHVS and CDR2 FNYEAQ. CDR3 in DNA: TGTGCCAGCAGCTTAGGGACAACCACCGGGGAGCTGTTTTTT. Its translation is CASSLGTTTGELFF.

This clonotype showed up many times. The chain is built from TRBV7-2 and TRBJ1-2; possibly TRBD1 for D (5 bases). From germline, CDR1 is SGHTA and CDR2 FQGNSA. V lost 1 base to trimming and J lost 8 bases, with 8 bases between them. The CDR3 runs 12 residues. The CDR3 sequence: CASSLGPGGYTF. The CDR3 DNA follows: TGTGCCAGCAGCTTAGGTCCAGGGGGCTACACCTTC. Together with reference TRBV7-2 and TRBJ1-2, the CDR3 gives the full variable domain: GAGVSQSPSNKVTEKGKDVELRCDPISGHTALYWYRQSLGQGLEFLIYFQGNSAPDKSGLPSDRFSAERTGGSVSTLTIQRTQQEDSAVYLCASSLGPGGYTFGSGTRLTVV.

The chain carries TRBV28 and TRBJ1-5; 10 nucleotides align to TRBD1. Germline trimming cut 5 bases from V and 6 bases from J; bases unmatched to any gene: 13. The CDR3 consists of 17 residues. Per germline, CDR1 MDHEN and CDR2 SYDVKM. Written as DNA, the CDR3 is TGTGCCAGCAGTACGAGGACGGGACAGGGGATCACTCAGCCCCAGCATTTT. This gives the protein CASSTRTGQGITQPQHF.

Only a few counts were recorded for this clonotype. The rearrangement links TRBV19 to TRBJ2-5, with 12 positions matching TRBD1. Germline CDR1 and CDR2: LNHDA and SQIVND (reference sequence). With V trimmed by 5 bases and J by 5 bases, 9 bases remained unmatched. This CDR3 comprises 16 residues. Here the CDR3 reads CASSAPGQGAVETQYF. CDR3 sequence (DNA): TGTGCCAGTAGTGCCCCGGGACAGGGGGCGGTTGAGACCCAGTACTTC.

The chain recombines TRBV28 with TRBJ1-4, with 12 bases fitting TRBD1. Germline CDR1 and CDR2: MDHEN and SYDVKM. V was clipped by 6 bases and J by 8 bases; unmatched bases: 4. CDR3 length equals 14 residues. The CDR3 reads CASRRGTGGEKLFF. In DNA, the CDR3 is TGTGCCAGCAGGAGAGGGACAGGGGGCGAAAAACTGTTTTTT.

This chain joins TRBV24-1 and TRBJ2-3; 11 bases match TRBD2. Germline CDR1 KGHDR, CDR2 SFDVKD. CDR3 size: 15 residues. The V and J ends lost 3 bases and 4 bases, in that order; junction bases with no gene match: 2. For the CDR3, the DNA is TGTGCCACCAGTGATCAGGGACTAGCGGCAGATACGCAGTATTTT. Translated: CATSDQGLAADTQYF.

The DNA of the CDR3 is TGTGCCAGCAGCTTAGAGGACAGGGCCAATCAGCCCCAGCATTTT. It yields the protein CASSLEDRANQPQHF. The chain recombines TRBV7-9 with TRBJ1-5; TRBD1 aligns across 8 bases. The CDR3 sequence is 15 residues long. Germline V gives CDR1 SEHNR, CDR2 FQNEAQ (reference sequence). The V gene end was trimmed by 1 base and the J gene end by 3 bases; junction bases not matched to a gene: 2.

The genes are TRBV29-1 and TRBJ2-5; D ambiguous. This CDR3 is built from 13 residues. The V gene lost 5 bases and the J gene lost 10 bases, with 20 bases spanning the gap. In germline, CDR1 is SQVTM, CDR2 ANQGSEA. DNA for the CDR3: TGCAGCGTTCTGGGTTGGCTACCCGTGAGCCAGTACTTC. The encoded protein is CSVLGWLPVSQYF.

This clonotype was observed many times. This chain links TRBV11-1 with TRBJ1-1, with D tentatively TRBD1 (5 bases). Germline CDR1 reads SGHAT; CDR2 reads FQDESV (reference sequence). The V end lost 3 bases, the J end lost 0 bases, and 8 bases lay between the germline ends. The CDR3 consists of 14 residues. CDR3 loop: CASSFGHVNTEAFF. The CDR3 DNA reads TGTGCCAGCAGCTTCGGACACGTGAACACTGAAGCTTTCTTT.

This clonotype was detected only a few times. The chain employs TRBV5-4 and TRBJ2-7; 9 positions match TRBD2. CDR1 is SGHNT and CDR2 is YYREEE in the germline V gene (reference sequence). There are 16 residues in the CDR3. V trimming: 0 bases; J trimming: 1 base; junction bases outside the gene matches: 5. The CDR3 DNA sequence: TGTGCCAGCAGCTTGGACGGCGGGGGGGCGTCCTACGAGCAGTACTTC. It translates to CASSLDGGGASYEQYF.

The chain recombines TRBV28 with TRBJ1-2; 9 bases are shared with TRBD1. Germline lookup yields CDR1 MDHEN and CDR2 SYDVKM. The length of the CDR3 is 15 residues. J gave up 3 bases and V 5 bases, and 7 bases lay outside the gene matches. This CDR3 is CASSPPRTGDYGYTF. CDR3 coding DNA: TGTGCCAGCAGTCCCCCTCGGACAGGGGACTATGGCTACACCTTC.

V and J are TRBV6-2 or TRBV6-3 and TRBJ2-6; TRBD2 is a possible D gene (5 bases). CDR3 length: 16 amino acids. The V and J ends lost 5 bases and 3 bases respectively, with 14 bases between them. Germline CDR1 MNHEY, CDR2 SVGEGT. The CDR3 DNA follows: TGTGCCAGCAGTGACCCCGAGGGCTTTGGGGCCAACGTCCTGACTTTC. This codes for CASSDPEGFGANVLTF.

This clonotype occurred a few times. V gene TRBV7-2 combines with J gene TRBJ2-3; D is undetermined. CDR3 length: 14 amino acids. V was shortened by 0 bases and J by 4 bases, with 8 bases between the two germline ends. CDR1 is SGHTA, CDR2 FQGNSA, per germline. CDR3 bases: TGTGCCAGCAGCTTAGCACCGCTACCAGATACGCAGTATTTT. Its translation: CASSLAPLPDTQYF.

V gene TRBV28 combines with J gene TRBJ2-3, with no clear D. The germline V gene has CDR1 MDHEN and CDR2 SYDVKM. This CDR3 comprises 10 residues. Trimming left V 10 bases short and J 9 bases short, with 11 bases between. The CDR3 sequence is CATPPLTQYF. The CDR3 DNA reads as TGTGCCACCCCGCCCCTGACGCAGTATTTT.

This clonotype came up a few times. V is TRBV28 and J is TRBJ1-1; D perhaps matches TRBD1 (6 bases). The V end lost 1 base, the J end lost 5 bases, and 23 bases lay between the germline ends. The CDR3 runs to 18 residues. Germline V CDR1 and CDR2: MDHEN, SYDVKM. In DNA, the CDR3 is TGTGCCAGCAGTTTATATGGGGGGCTGGGCCAGGGGCGAACTGAAGCTTTCTTT. It is translated as CASSLYGGLGQGRTEAFF. Variable domain in full (rest from reference TRBV28 and TRBJ1-1): DVKVTQSSRYLVKRTGEKVFLECVQDMDHENMFWYRQDPGLGLRLIYFSYDVKMKEKGDIPEGYSVSREKKERFSLILESASTNQTSMYLCASSLYGGLGQGRTEAFFGQGTRLTVV.

The V call is TRBV2, the J call TRBJ2-2, with 7 bases fitting TRBD1. V lost 4 bases, J lost 4 bases, and 6 bases stayed unmatched. The CDR3 extends over 15 amino acids. Per the germline V gene, CDR1 is SNHLY and CDR2 is FYNNEI. CDR3 DNA: TGTGCCAGCAGTGCCTTCAGGGGGACCACCGGGGAGCTGTTTTTT. It encodes CASSAFRGTTGELFF.

The gene calls are TRBV2 and TRBJ1-4; unclear D gene. Trimming removed 2 bases from V and 6 bases from J, with 10 bases in between. This CDR3 is built from 14 residues. Germline CDR1 SNHLY, CDR2 FYNNEI. This CDR3 reads CASSESATHEKLFF. The CDR3 nucleotides read TGTGCCAGCAGTGAATCGGCCACACATGAAAAACTGTTTTTT. The full variable domain, with the rest looked up from reference TRBV2 and TRBJ1-4, is EPEVTQTPSHQVTQMGQEVILRCVPISNHLYFYWYRQILGQKVEFLVSFYNNEISEKSEIFDDQFSVERPDGSNFTLKIRSTKLEDSAMYFCASSESATHEKLFFGSGTQLSVL.

This clonotype was detected a few times. The chain couples TRBV28 to TRBJ2-1; a weak D match, TRBD2 (5 bases). The CDR3 extends over 14 amino acids. The germline CDR1 and CDR2 sequences are MDHEN and SYDVKM. V lost 5 bases, J lost 7 bases, and 15 bases lay in between. Here the CDR3 DNA reads TGTGCCAGCAGTAGAAGGGCCACGGGGAATGAGCAGTTCTTC. The encoded protein is CASSRRATGNEQFF.

The table lists this clonotype with a count of one. The J gene is TRBJ1-4, the V gene TRBV4-2; D remains ambiguous. The CDR3 totals 19 residues. From germline, CDR1 is LGHNA and CDR2 YNFKEQ. The V gene lost 0 bases and the J gene lost 0 bases, with 17 bases spanning the gap. The CDR3 DNA reads as TGTGCCAGCAGCCAAGATTTCGGCAGTAATCTCGCAACTAATGAAAAACTGTTTTTT. Translation: CASSQDFGSNLATNEKLFF.

This clonotype was detected a few times. The V and J genes are TRBV6-2 or TRBV6-3 and TRBJ2-2; TRBD1 or TRBD2 may be the D gene (5 bases each). With 6 bases removed from V and 7 bases from J, the gap between germline ends came to 18 bases. The germline gives CDR1 MNHEY, CDR2 SVGEGT. This CDR3 has 15 amino acids. The CDR3 DNA follows: TGTGCCAGCAGCCCCGACTGGGACCTCGGCGGGGAGCTGTTTTTT. Protein sequence: CASSPDWDLGGELFF.

Concerning this clonotype: It may be a read error: a sequence one base away is much more abundant. The rearrangement links TRBV4-1 to TRBJ1-6; a weak D match, TRBD1 (5 bases). The CDR3 is 17 amino acids. CDR1 and CDR2 (germline): MGHRA, YSYEKL. The CDR3 sequence is CASSQGGAGINNSPIHF. The CDR3 DNA reads TGCGCCAGCAGCCAAGGGGGCGCAGGAATTAATAATTCACCCATCCACTTT.

The chain recombines TRBV14 with TRBJ2-2; TRBD1 agrees at 9 bases. V dropped 0 bases and J dropped 3; count of bases not matched to a gene: 8. The CDR3 length is 18 residues. Germline V gene sequence: CDR1 SGHDN, CDR2 FVKESK. In DNA, the CDR3 is TGTGCCAGCAGCCAAGATCGGCGTCGACAGGGGGACACCGGGGAGCTGTTTTTT. It yields the protein CASSQDRRRQGDTGELFF.

This clonotype was counted at least ten times. V usage is TRBV27 and J usage is TRBJ2-1, with no clear D. Germline CDR1 and CDR2: MNHEY and SMNVEV (reference sequence). Trimming left V 8 bases short and J 0 bases short, with 11 bases between. The CDR3 covers 14 residues. The CDR3 sequence: CASSVIDSYNEQFF. For the CDR3, the DNA is TGTGCCAGCTCCGTGATCGACTCCTACAATGAGCAGTTCTTC.

This clonotype has just a few counts. The chain carries TRBV28 and TRBJ1-5; D may be TRBD1 (6 bases). Trimming stripped 6 bases from V and 2 bases from J, with 14 bases between. Looked up from germline, CDR1 is MDHEN and CDR2 is SYDVKM. The CDR3 is made up of 15 amino acids. The CDR3 spells CASSPLGGRNQPQHF. In DNA form, the CDR3 reads TGTGCCAGCAGCCCCCTGGGGGGCCGCAATCAGCCCCAGCATTTT. Looking up the rest from reference TRBV28 and TRBJ1-5 gives the full variable domain: DVKVTQSSRYLVKRTGEKVFLECVQDMDHENMFWYRQDPGLGLRLIYFSYDVKMKEKGDIPEGYSVSREKKERFSLILESASTNQTSMYLCASSPLGGRNQPQHFGDGTRLSIL.